Described below is a single T cell receptor (beta chain) sequence and its context. Its antigen is not known. Per the germline V gene, CDR1 is SGHTA and CDR2 is FQGNSA. This CDR3 region has 15 residues. J was trimmed by 5 bases and V by 3 bases; bases with no gene match: 9. The protocol was immunoSEQ multiplex PCR, while the TCRdb copy is restricted to in-frame clones and leaves out a portion. Of 100,000 to 150,000 clones in the sample, about 89% were seen once. The data are from a study of T cell responses to AZD1222 COVID-19 vaccine. Study-level points and caveats: There were vaccine-associated CD4 TCRs across spike, dominant at 160-218 and 743-854.

Sample: peripheral blood, taken on day 0 of AZD1222 vaccination. The chain is built from TRBV7-2 and TRBJ2-5; 7 bases fit TRBD2. This receptor was taken from an adult in good health. The CDR3 protein is CASSFLASGGETQYF. CDR3 in DNA: TGTGCCAGCAGCTTTTTGGCTAGCGGTGGGGAGACCCAGTACTTC.